The 21 T cell receptor beta chains below all came from one sample that was sequenced in a study of blood T cell repertoires in COVID-19. TCRdb's table, derived via immunoSEQ multiplex PCR, lists solely in-frame clones and lacks some. This sample has roughly 60,000 clones; around four fifths occur once, and the top ten carry 10% to 13%. The sequencing sample was made of peripheral blood. These receptors came from a man aged 25-45 years with COVID-19, enrolled during active disease.

This clone was counted a single time. The rearrangement links TRBV2 to TRBJ1-4, with D tentatively TRBD1 (5 bases). The CDR3 contains 15 residues. Trimming shortened V by 6 bases and J by 0 bases, and 11 bases separated the two germline ends. Germline CDR1 and CDR2: SNHLY and FYNNEI. In DNA form, the CDR3 reads TGTGCCAGCAGGGCGGGGGGTGCAACTAATGAAAAACTGTTTTTT. Its translation is CASRAGGATNEKLFF.

This chain connects TRBV6-2 or TRBV6-3 to TRBJ1-6; no reliable D call. Germline-derived CDR1 and CDR2 are MNHEY and SVGEGT. Trimming left V 5 bases short and J 6 bases short, with 5 bases between. The CDR3 extends over 12 amino acids. CDR3 in amino acids: CASSGSNSPLHF. In DNA, the CDR3 is TGTGCCAGCAGTGGGAGTAATTCACCCCTCCACTTT.

This chain links TRBV28 with TRBJ1-1, with D possibly matching TRBD1 (5 bases). Germline CDR1 is MDHEN and CDR2 is SYDVKM. The CDR3 spans 13 residues. Trimming took 3 bases from V and 4 from J, leaving 9 bases between them. The CDR3 coding sequence is TGTGCCAGCAGTTTTGGACAAGCCACTGAAGCTTTCTTT. Residues: CASSFGQATEAFF.

V is TRBV19 and J is TRBJ1-3; no clear D. The V end lost 4 bases, the J end lost 0 bases, and 10 bases lay between the germline ends. CDR3 length equals 15 residues. The germline gives CDR1 LNHDA, CDR2 SQIVND (reference sequence). In DNA form, the CDR3 reads TGTGCCAGTAGTACAGGATCTTTCTCTGGAAACACCATATATTTT. Its protein is CASSTGSFSGNTIYF.

This clone was recorded a few times. The limits of the CDR3 on the DNA are not certain, so only TCRdb's listed CDR3 is given. This chain joins TRBV6-2 or TRBV6-3 and TRBJ2-3; the table calls TRBD2, which could not be checked here. The CDR3 is made up of 18 amino acids, end residues included. Germline CDR1 is MNHEY and CDR2 is SVGEGT. CDR3 sequence reads: CASSTSSEGGSEADTQYF.

The genes are TRBV2 and TRBJ2-2; no clear D gene. This CDR3 is 12 amino acids long. Germline lookup yields CDR1 SNHLY and CDR2 FYNNEI. Trimming shortened V by 9 bases and J by 1 base, and 6 bases separated the two germline ends. The chain's CDR3 is CARTGNTGELFF. DNA of the CDR3: TGTGCCAGGACGGGGAACACCGGGGAGCTGTTTTTT. The full variable domain, its missing parts supplied by reference TRBV2 and TRBJ2-2, is EPEVTQTPSHQVTQMGQEVILRCVPISNHLYFYWYRQILGQKVEFLVSFYNNEISEKSEIFDDQFSVERPDGSNFTLKIRSTKLEDSAMYFCARTGNTGELFFGEGSRLTVL.

This clone was detected many times. The same CDR3 also results from other DNA sequences found in this sample. V and J are TRBV6-4 and TRBJ2-3; 11 nucleotides agree with TRBD2. This CDR3 is 14 amino acids long. Unmatched junction bases numbered 0, after V lost 4 bases and J lost 3 bases. CDR1 is MRHNA, CDR2 SNTAGT, per germline. The CDR3 nucleotides read TGTGCCAGCAGTGGGACTAGCGGGACAGATACGCAGTATTTT. This translates into CASSGTSGTDTQYF.

V usage is TRBV28 and J usage is TRBJ1-2; 7 bases match TRBD1. CDR1 is MDHEN and CDR2 is SYDVKM in the germline V gene. CDR3 size: 14 residues. Trimming cost V 5 bases and J 7 bases; bases outside gene matches: 10. The CDR3 sequence is CASSLTGNLGGYTF. The CDR3 nucleotides are TGTGCCAGCAGTCTGACAGGGAACTTGGGTGGCTACACCTTC.

V gene TRBV14 combines with J gene TRBJ1-2; 7 bases agree with TRBD1. Germline values: CDR1 SGHDN, CDR2 FVKESK. V lost 4 bases, J lost 4 bases, and 3 bases stayed unmatched. The CDR3 runs 13 residues. This chain's CDR3 is CASSRGQTYGYTF. The CDR3 DNA is TGTGCCAGCAGCCGGGGACAGACCTATGGCTACACCTTC.

The CDR3 region is CAWKRAEHGEQYF. CDR3 sequence (DNA): TGTGCCTGGAAGCGGGCGGAGCACGGCGAGCAGTACTTC. The gene calls are TRBV30 and TRBJ2-7; a possible D gene is TRBD2 (6 bases). The CDR3 runs 13 residues. The V end lost 4 bases, the J end lost 6 bases, and 16 bases lay between the germline ends. CDR1 is GTSNPN, CDR2 SVGIG, per germline (reference sequence).

With respect to this clone: Other DNA sequences within the sample encode an identical CDR3. This chain links TRBV7-9 with TRBJ1-4; 9 bases match TRBD1. V lost 5 bases, J lost 8 bases, and 6 bases stayed unmatched. CDR3 length: 14 amino acids. Germline V gives CDR1 SEHNR, CDR2 FQNEAQ (reference sequence). The CDR3, as DNA: TGTGCCAGCAGCCTGGGACAGGGTGGGGAAAAACTGTTTTTT. The encoded protein is CASSLGQGGEKLFF. Combining the CDR3 with reference TRBV7-9 and TRBJ1-4 gives the whole variable domain DTGVSQNPRHKITKRGQNVTFRCDPISEHNRLYWYRQTLGQGPEFLTYFQNEAQLEKSRLLSDRFSAERPKGSFSTLEIQRTEQGDSAMYLCASSLGQGGEKLFFGSGTQLSVL.

The chain employs TRBV30 and TRBJ1-2; D may be TRBD1 (5 bases). The CDR3 consists of 14 residues. V lost 4 bases and J lost 0, with 12 bases in between. Germline-derived CDR1 and CDR2 are GTSNPN and SVGIG (reference sequence). The DNA for the CDR3 is TGTGCCTGGATTTGGGGCAGTTCTAACTATGGCTACACCTTC. Translating gives CAWIWGSSNYGYTF.

A word on this clone: The germline gene is not matched at one end of the junction; a read error may be the cause. The chain couples TRBV7-7 to TRBJ2-3; D ambiguous. The germline gives CDR1 SSHAT, CDR2 FNYEAQ (reference sequence). The CDR3 totals 14 residues. CDR3 residues: CASSLGEGTDTQYF. The DNA for the CDR3 is TGTGCTAGCAGCTTAGGCGAAGGCACAGATACGCAGTATTTT.

The V gene is TRBV5-6, the J gene TRBJ2-3; 7 positions agree with TRBD2. The CDR3 sequence is 16 residues long. V gave up 4 bases and J gave up 3 bases; unmatched junction bases: 11. Germline assignment: CDR1 SGHDT and CDR2 YYEEEE. The CDR3 coding sequence is TGTGCCAGCAGCGTGTTAAGGGGACTACGGACAGATACGCAGTATTTT. Its protein product is CASSVLRGLRTDTQYF.

V gene TRBV6-5 combines with J gene TRBJ2-7, with 8 positions matching TRBD1. Trimming removed 2 bases from V and 1 base from J; junction bases left unmatched: 7. Looked up from germline, CDR1 is MNHEY and CDR2 is SVGAGI. CDR3 length: 16 residues. The CDR3 reads CASSYDPGQASYEQYF. In DNA form, the CDR3 reads TGTGCCAGCAGTTACGATCCGGGACAGGCTTCCTACGAGCAGTACTTC.

This clone was seen a handful of times. V gene TRBV11-3 combines with J gene TRBJ2-2, with D possibly matching TRBD2 (6 bases). This CDR3 contains 16 residues. Germline V gives CDR1 SGHNT, CDR2 YENEEA. Deletions cut 1 base from V and 5 bases from J, with 14 bases between. CDR3 DNA: TGTGCCAGCAGCTTAGTGGTCGGGAGTCGGACCGGGGAGCTGTTTTTT. Its protein is CASSLVVGSRTGELFF. Supplemented by reference TRBV11-3 and TRBJ2-2, the full variable domain reads EAGVVQSPRYKIIEKKQPVAFWCNPISGHNTLYWYLQNLGQGPELLIRYENEEAVDDSQLPKDRFSAERLKGVDSTLKIQPAELGDSAVYLCASSLVVGSRTGELFFGEGSRLTVL.

The V call is TRBV4-1, the J call TRBJ2-3, with a tentative D call TRBD2 (6 bases). This CDR3 region has 15 residues. Trimming removed 3 bases at V and 3 bases at J, with 13 bases between. Germline V CDR1 and CDR2: MGHRA, YSYEKL. The CDR3 spells CASSHLEGRTDTQYF. The CDR3, as DNA: TGCGCCAGCAGCCATTTGGAGGGGCGAACAGATACGCAGTATTTT.

The chain combines TRBV7-2 with TRBJ1-4, with D uncertain. The CDR3 runs 15 residues. Trimming pared 6 bases from V and 3 bases from J, leaving 14 bases between. Looked up from germline, CDR1 is SGHTA and CDR2 is FQGNSA. CDR3 bases: TGTGCCAGCAGTTCCGACTCCGGGGCTAATGAAAAACTGTTTTTT. It encodes CASSSDSGANEKLFF.

The CDR3 bases are TGTGCCAGCAGCGGGGGGACTAGCGGGAAGCGGGCCTACGAGCAGTACTTC. Protein product: CASSGGTSGKRAYEQYF. The chain has TRBV7-9 and TRBJ2-7, with 13 bases fitting TRBD2. Germline assignment: CDR1 SEHNR and CDR2 FQNEAQ (reference sequence). The CDR3 covers 17 residues. Trimming cost V 5 bases and J 2 bases; bases outside gene matches: 9. Full variable domain (remainder filled in from reference TRBV7-9 and TRBJ2-7): DTGVSQNPRHKITKRGQNVTFRCDPISEHNRLYWYRQTLGQGPEFLTYFQNEAQLEKSRLLSDRFSAERPKGSFSTLEIQRTEQGDSAMYLCASSGGTSGKRAYEQYFGPGTRLTVT.

DNA of the CDR3: TGTGCCACCGGGACAGGGGGCTCGGGCACCTACGAGCAGTACTTC. It yields the protein CATGTGGSGTYEQYF. The chain uses TRBV24-1 and TRBJ2-7; 12 bases line up with TRBD1. With V trimmed by 9 bases and J by 2 bases, 7 bases remained unmatched. CDR1 KGHDR and CDR2 SFDVKD come from the germline V gene. The CDR3 is 15 amino acids.

The V call is TRBV27, the J call TRBJ2-7; a weak D match, TRBD2 (6 bases). The V end lost 6 bases, the J end lost 3 bases, and 9 bases lay between the germline ends. In germline, CDR1 is MNHEY, CDR2 SMNVEV (reference sequence). This CDR3 spans 12 amino acids. The CDR3: CASRGDFYEQYF. The CDR3 DNA is TGTGCCAGCAGAGGGGACTTCTACGAGCAGTACTTC.